This T cell receptor (beta chain) is from a study of T cells in Graves' hyperthyroidism and ophthalmopathy (dated by TCRdb to between 2018 and 2021). Describing the broader study: Peripheral blood samples were taken at the time of initial diagnosis, prior to any treatment. An independent validation cohort of under 20 hyperthyroidism patients and roughly 16 patients who later progressed to ophthalmopathy tested prospective prediction of ophthalmopathy. The 75 to 100 discovery patients were randomly split 7:3 into training and test sets. The paper reports TCR Vbeta CDR3 sequencing of over 130 peripheral blood samples: around 41 ophthalmopathy, some 80 hyperthyroidism and around 17 progressor patients. Following sampling, methimazole starting at 30 mg daily was given to hyperthyroidism patients, and high-dose intravenous methylprednisolone was given to ophthalmopathy patients. The study also compared thyroid tissue and blood T-cell repertoires from 5 to 7 Graves' hyperthyroidism patients. To identify distinguishing TCR V-J signatures, a discovery cohort of roughly 100 patients was used, comprising some 45 with Graves' ophthalmopathy and some 60 with stable Graves' hyperthyroidism. Study-wide findings and limitations: Sample size was not statistically predetermined, and investigators were not blinded to group allocation. Most expanded thyroid clonotypes (frequency above 0.001) were also detected in blood, a finding suggesting that blood repertoires may reflect thyroid immune responses. A model built on a 13 V-J signature distinguished ophthalmopathy from stable hyperthyroidism, reaching roughly 88% sensitivity and 81.08% specificity in cross-validation and 80%/75% in testing. During validation, the model predicted progression to ophthalmopathy a median of around 6 months ahead of onset, with just under 71% sensitivity and roughly 72% specificity.

A patient counted as having stable Graves' hyperthyroidism if no progression to ophthalmopathy occurred over 18 months of follow-up. Hyperthyroidism patients were aged 18 to 65 years and newly diagnosed, with disease duration of less than 2 months. Patients with uncontrolled infections, other autoimmune diseases, pregnancy or lactation were excluded. Diagnoses relied on clinical symptoms, serum thyroxine and TRAb, thyroid ultrasound and orbital computed tomography. PBMCs were isolated from more than 8 ml of fresh peripheral blood by Ficoll-Paque density gradient centrifugation. Total RNA was extracted using Trizol reagent, and RNA quality was assessed on an Agilent 2100 Bioanalyzer. TCR beta CDR3 regions were amplified from RNA transcripts. For the first round of RT-PCR on the TCR CDR3, the HTBI primer set was used together with the Qiagen OneStep RT-PCR kit. The libraries were constructed in a second round of multiplex PCR and then size-selected and purified. Sequencing of the libraries was done on an Illumina HiSeq2000 using paired-end 100 bp reads. Under the source paper's analysis protocol: SOAPnuke was used to process the raw data, with reads discarded if the reads contained adapters or uncalled bases, had a mean Phred below 15, or lacked an exact constant-primer or identifier match. High-quality paired reads were merged using COPE v1.2.5, and each unique nucleotide sequence was defined as a clonotype. MiTCR v1.1 was used to align clonotypes to the IMGT TRBV, TRBD and TRBJ reference segments. The analysis included only V-J combinations with a frequency above 0.0001, which together covered approximately 99% of the repertoires. The TCS score was defined as the ratio of F50 (clonal expansion) to E x V (chaos), calculated using BLOSUM62-based TCRdist between CDR3 peptides within each V-J. Welch's t-statistics and random forest reduced roughly 540 V-J features to 10 to 15, which were used in a naive Bayes classifier (R e1071). Through fastp at Q25 and MiXCR, TCRdb rebuilt clones from the public reads, retaining in-frame beta chains. Rows merge per CDR3 protein into single entries with the most common DNA and genes. These V and J calls rely on TCRdb rather than the paper's analysis. Recorded for this sample are about 180,000 distinct CDR3 sequences; approximately 15% of them occurred a single time. The ten largest clonotypes hold 25% to 35% of the sample.

This clonotype occurred many times. This clone's antigen is unknown. No base qualities exist here, and no much larger clone lies one base off it. The material sequenced was blood. The receptor comes from a woman aged 45-60 years with Graves' hyperthyroidism.

The sequenced DNA: TGTGCCAGCAGCTTAGATTGGGGACAATCCTACGAGCAGTACTTC. Its coded protein is CASSLDWGQSYEQYF. The chain links TRBV11-2 with TRBJ2-7; TRBD1 is a possible D gene, resting on 6 matching bases. From the cysteine up to the phenylalanine, the CDR3 has a length of 15 residues. The DNA shown is the 45-base CDR3, in frame from base 1. V loses 0 bases, J loses 1 base, and the germline ends lie 10 bases apart. The germline V gene encodes CDR1 SGHAT and CDR2 FQNNGV.